These 10 T cell receptor beta chains originate from one sample sequenced in a study of T cell changes during pregnancy in multiple sclerosis. TCRdb's table, derived via immunoSEQ multiplex PCR, lists solely in-frame clones and lacks some. The table lists around 80,000 clones, about 91% of them singletons. The specimen comprised peripheral blood, sampled before pregnancy. The source of these receptors is a female donor with multiple sclerosis, enrolled in a pregnancy study.

V usage is TRBV15 and J usage is TRBJ2-7; a possible D gene is TRBD1 (5 bases). Trimming took 1 base from V and 1 from J, leaving 8 bases between them. CDR1 LNHNV and CDR2 YYDKDF come from the germline V gene (reference sequence). This CDR3 is built from 14 residues. CDR3 in DNA: TGTGCCACCAGCAGAGCTGCAGGGTCCTACGAGCAGTACTTC. Its translation is CATSRAAGSYEQYF.

The chain carries TRBV5-1 and TRBJ2-1; weak D call: TRBD2 (5 bases). Germline V CDR1 and CDR2: SGHRS, YFSETQ. V was pared by 6 bases and J by 10 bases, with 20 bases between. CDR3 size: 14 residues. Here the CDR3 reads CASNPSGSAIEQFF. The CDR3 coding sequence is TGCGCCAGCAACCCCTCGGGATCCGCGATCGAGCAGTTCTTC.

V usage is TRBV19 and J usage is TRBJ1-5, with a weak D call TRBD1 (5 bases). Trimming left V 5 bases short and J 5 bases short, with 10 bases between. The V gene's germline CDR1 is LNHDA and CDR2 SQIVND (reference sequence). The length of the CDR3 is 13 residues. In DNA, the CDR3 is TGTGCCAGTAGTCCTGCGACAGATCAGCCCCAGCATTTT. It translates to CASSPATDQPQHF.

This chain's CDR3 is CASSQSPGQGANYGYTF. The CDR3, as DNA: TGCGCCAGCAGTCAATCGCCGGGACAGGGGGCGAACTATGGCTACACCTTC. The V call is TRBV23-1, the J call TRBJ1-2; 12 nucleotides line up with TRBD1. TRBV23-1 is an ORF, and what it does is uncertain. The CDR3 sequence is 17 residues long. J was trimmed by 2 bases and V by 0 bases; bases with no gene match: 4.

The chain is built from TRBV27 and TRBJ1-2; 7 nucleotides align to TRBD1. The ends lost 4 bases at V and 5 bases at J; junction bases unmatched: 4. Germline CDR1 MNHEY, CDR2 SMNVEV (reference sequence). CDR3 size: 13 residues. The DNA of the CDR3 is TGTGCCAGCAGTTCCTCGACAGGGTATGGCTACACCTTC. Protein sequence: CASSSSTGYGYTF.

The chain recombines TRBV15 with TRBJ2-1; TRBD2 aligns across 10 bases. The CDR3 is made up of 15 amino acids. V trimming: 2 bases; J trimming: 7 bases; junction bases outside the gene matches: 5. In germline, CDR1 is LNHNV, CDR2 YYDKDF (reference sequence). The CDR3 is CATSRSGGASNEQFF. The CDR3 DNA follows: TGTGCCACCAGCAGAAGCGGGGGGGCCTCGAATGAGCAGTTCTTC. The full variable domain, rest sourced from reference TRBV15 and TRBJ2-1, is DAMVIQNPRYQVTQFGKPVTLSCSQTLNHNVMYWYQQKSSQAPKLLFHYYDKDFNNEADTPDNFQSRRPNTSFCFLDIRSPGLGDTAMYLCATSRSGGASNEQFFGPGTRLTVL.

This clone was observed a single time. The chain couples TRBV27 to TRBJ2-2; 7 nucleotides match TRBD1. Germline V lookup: CDR1 MNHEY, CDR2 SMNVEV (reference sequence). Trimming removed 8 bases from V and 6 bases from J; junction bases left unmatched: 9. The CDR3 sequence is 14 residues long. The CDR3 nucleotides read TGTGCCAGCGGACTGACAGGGTCGGCCGGGGAGCTGTTTTTT. As protein: CASGLTGSAGELFF.

The gene calls are TRBV25-1 and TRBJ2-7, with D possibly being TRBD1 (6 bases). The CDR3 totals 13 residues. V was shortened by 6 bases and J by 1 base, with 10 bases between the two germline ends. Per germline, CDR1 MGHDK and CDR2 SYGVNS. Here the CDR3 reads CASRGGRSYEQYF. The CDR3 DNA follows: TGTGCCAGCAGAGGGGGTCGATCCTACGAGCAGTACTTC.

V and J are TRBV6-6 and TRBJ1-5; TRBD1 might be the D (6 bases). The CDR3 covers 16 residues. CDR1 is MNHNY, CDR2 SVGAGI, per germline (reference sequence). V was trimmed by 7 bases and J by 0 bases, leaving 16 bases between them. CDR3 nucleotides: TGTGCCAGCAAGAGCGAGGGGGAAGTTAGCAATCAGCCCCAGCATTTT. Amino acid sequence: CASKSEGEVSNQPQHF.

V and J are TRBV27 and TRBJ2-1; possible D gene TRBD1, 6 bases. In germline, CDR1 is MNHEY, CDR2 SMNVEV (reference sequence). The V gene lost 1 base and the J gene lost 4 bases, with 14 bases spanning the gap. The CDR3 has 16 amino acids. The CDR3 sequence: CASSLYINRAYNEQFF. CDR3 nucleotide sequence: TGTGCCAGCAGTTTATACATAAACAGGGCATACAATGAGCAGTTCTTC.